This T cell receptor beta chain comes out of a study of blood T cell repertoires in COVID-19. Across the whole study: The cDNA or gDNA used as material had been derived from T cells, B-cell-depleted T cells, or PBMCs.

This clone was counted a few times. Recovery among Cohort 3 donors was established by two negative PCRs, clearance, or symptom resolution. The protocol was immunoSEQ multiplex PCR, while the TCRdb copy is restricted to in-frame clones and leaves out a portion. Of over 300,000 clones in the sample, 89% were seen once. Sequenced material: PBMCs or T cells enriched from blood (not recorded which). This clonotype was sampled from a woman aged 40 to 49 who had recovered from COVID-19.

The CDR3 coding sequence is TGTGCCAGCAGTCGGGACACAGATACGCAGTATTTT. This codes for CASSRDTDTQYF. The rearrangement links TRBV12-3 or TRBV12-4 to TRBJ2-3; possibly TRBD2 for D (5 bases). This CDR3 has 12 residues. V was clipped by 5 bases and J by 2 bases, with 5 bases between them.